One and the same sample provided the 7 T cell receptor beta chains below, sequenced in a study of T cell changes during pregnancy in multiple sclerosis (dated by TCRdb to between 2018 and 2021). Library construction relied on the immunoSEQ multiplex PCR assay. As stored in TCRdb, this immuneACCESS dataset retains in-frame rearrangements with V and J assigned. A fraction of the clones does not appear; measured against another copy, unresolved V genes explain less than half of the discrepancy, and the remainder lacks a known reason. A total of around 57,000 clones appear in this sample, roughly 91% of them only once. Jointly, the top ten make up 1% to 1.5% of the sample. The sample in question was peripheral blood, obtained in the second trimester of pregnancy. The source is a female donor with multiple sclerosis, enrolled in a pregnancy study.

The CDR3 bases are TGCGCCAGCGCCTCGCGGGACTCCCGGTACAATGAGCAGTTCTTC. This sequence encodes CASASRDSRYNEQFF. This chain uses TRBV10-1 with TRBJ2-1; weak D call: TRBD2 (6 bases). Between the trimmed V and J ends, which lost 8 bases and 4 bases, there was a span of 18 bases. The CDR3 sequence is 15 residues long. The germline V gene has CDR1 WNHNN and CDR2 SYGVQD (reference sequence).

J is TRBJ2-3 and V is TRBV2, with 10 nucleotides matching TRBD2. CDR1 and CDR2 (germline): SNHLY, FYNNEI. CDR3 length: 15 residues. V lost 6 bases, J lost 2 bases, and 5 bases stayed unmatched. CDR3 coding DNA: TGTGCCAGCAGCGTAGCGGGGGGCACCACAGATACGCAGTATTTT. This translates into CASSVAGGTTDTQYF.

The gene calls are TRBV5-4 and TRBJ1-2, with TRBD1 matching 7 bases. The junction had 14 bases not matched to a gene; V was cut back by 4 bases and J by 8 bases. Germline V gives CDR1 SGHNT, CDR2 YYREEE (reference sequence). This CDR3 spans 15 amino acids. The CDR3 here is CASSPGTEVFGGYTF. DNA of the CDR3: TGTGCCAGCAGCCCCGGGACAGAAGTCTTTGGGGGCTACACCTTC.

The chain joins TRBV5-1 to TRBJ2-1; 7 nucleotides match TRBD1. The trim removed 1 base at V and 0 bases at J, leaving 4 bases unmatched. The germline V gene encodes CDR1 SGHRS and CDR2 YFSETQ. The CDR3 covers 16 residues. In DNA form, the CDR3 reads TGCGCCAGCAGCTTGAAACAGGGGCTCTCCTACAATGAGCAGTTCTTC. Its protein is CASSLKQGLSYNEQFF.

The V call is TRBV23-1, the J call TRBJ1-2; D is undetermined. Being an ORF, TRBV23-1 has a function that is uncertain. With 0 bases removed from V and 3 bases from J, the gap between germline ends came to 8 bases. The CDR3 is made up of 14 amino acids. The CDR3 region is CASSQSIGDYGYTF. CDR3 nucleotides: TGCGCCAGCAGTCAATCGATCGGGGACTATGGCTACACCTTC.

The V gene is TRBV9, the J gene TRBJ2-1; weak D call: TRBD1 (6 bases). The CDR3 runs to 15 residues. Deletions cut 0 bases from V and 8 bases from J, with 15 bases between. Germline-derived CDR1 and CDR2 are SGDLS and YYNGEE. The CDR3 region has the DNA TGTGCCAGCAGCGTAGCGGGCCAGGGGTATTATGAGCAGTTCTTC. This codes for CASSVAGQGYYEQFF.

This chain joins TRBV9 and TRBJ2-5, with no clear D. V was clipped by 0 bases and J by 14 bases, with 17 bases between them. The CDR3 covers 13 residues. In germline, CDR1 is SGDLS, CDR2 YYNGEE. The CDR3 is CASSVESLSTLYF. The CDR3 coding sequence is TGTGCCAGCAGCGTAGAGTCGCTTAGTACCCTCTACTTC.